The clone carrying this T cell receptor (beta chain) was observed many times. Its antigen is currently unknown. The data belong to a study of T cell repertoires in cytomegalovirus infection. At the level of the study: Public TCR beta signatures provided an indication of both CMV infection and a matching HLA type. The study's findings and limits: Cumulative frequency of public TCR beta families picked out carriers of CMV plus the relevant HLA.

V shed 6 bases, J shed 5 bases, and the junction held 4 bases outside the gene matches. The CDR3 length is 14 residues. CDR1 is SGHAT, CDR2 FQNNGV, per germline. TCRdb reprocessed the reads with MiXCR, giving one entry per CDR3 protein. The sample holds just under 550,000 distinct CDR3 sequences, more than 20% seen once. The sequencing input was PBMCs. The TCR was taken from a human donor in good health (CMV status not recorded). Some clones in this sample may be carry-over from other donors' samples. This chain links TRBV11-2 with TRBJ2-1, with 10 bases that match TRBD2. CDR3 amino acids: CASRWTSGNNEQFF. CDR3 sequence (DNA): TGTGCCAGCAGATGGACTAGCGGAAACAATGAGCAGTTCTTC.